This T cell receptor (beta chain) was captured in a study of T cell responses to AZD1222 COVID-19 vaccine. Generated by immunoSEQ multiplex PCR, the TCRdb table keeps only in-frame clones and is missing some. The sample lists over 100,000 clones, roughly 93% occurring once. Trimming took 5 bases from V and 7 from J, leaving 20 bases between them. CDR3 length: 16 amino acids. Germline CDR1 and CDR2: MDHEN and SYDVKM. This receptor was obtained from an adult who received the AZD1222 COVID-19 vaccine. This chain uses TRBV28 with TRBJ1-4, with a tentative D call TRBD1 (5 bases). The material was peripheral blood, obtained 28 days after the second AZD1222 dose. CDR3 coding DNA: TGTGCCAGCAGTCCCCCTTACATACCGGGGGGTGAAAAACTGTTTTTT. As protein: CASSPPYIPGGEKLFF.